This T cell receptor beta chain was profiled in a study of cytomegalovirus exposure and HLA in healthy donors. Study-wide background: The platform used for the roughly 110 validation repertoires matched that of the 650 to 750 first-cohort repertoires, a later analysis reported.

As regards this clone: The antigen is not known.

Separation from the roughly 670-subject first cohort characterized the approximately 120-subject validation cohort, to which the donors belonged. Study outcomes and limitations: Accounts indicate the classifier identified cytomegalovirus status with strong specificity and sensitivity.

The length of the CDR3 is 14 residues. J gave up 1 base and V 3 bases, and 6 bases lay outside the gene matches. The V gene's germline CDR1 is SQVTM and CDR2 ANQGSEA. TCRdb's copy holds only in-frame clones and misses some; the assay was immunoSEQ multiplex PCR. The sample includes roughly 240,000 clones, about 83% seen only once; the top ten take less than 3%. The V call is TRBV29-1, the J call TRBJ2-7, with TRBD1 matching over 7 bases. Sequences were obtained from PBMCs. This receptor was taken from a young man in good health and CMV-seronegative. The CDR3 is CSVEWGTDSYEQYF. DNA of the CDR3: TGCAGCGTTGAGTGGGGGACAGATTCCTACGAGCAGTACTTC.